The sequence of this T cell receptor (beta chain) was determined in a study of blood T cell repertoires in COVID-19. Study as a whole: Researchers got acute and convalescent COVID-19 samples from the United States, Italy and Spain. From T cells, B-cell-depleted T cells, or PBMCs came the material, which was cDNA or gDNA.

The CDR3 is made up of 15 amino acids. Germline CDR1 is LNHDA and CDR2 is SQIVND (reference sequence). V gave up 2 bases and J gave up 3 bases; unmatched junction bases: 2. Source study methods: Amplified reference gene primers provided the basis for estimating nucleated cell counts. Clones were read by immunoSEQ multiplex PCR, and TCRdb kept only the in-frame ones, dropping some. V and J calls plus clone size are reproduced from that table; the DNA served to infer D and trimming. The table has approximately 110,000 clones, approximately 70% seen once. This sequence joins TRBV19 and TRBJ2-2, with 8 bases fitting TRBD2. Sequenced: peripheral blood. The receptor was isolated from a man older than 75 with acute or convalescent COVID-19. CDR3 region: CASSIPGGHTGELFF. The DNA of the CDR3 is TGTGCCAGTAGTATACCGGGAGGGCACACCGGGGAGCTGTTTTTT.